This T cell receptor beta chain was identified in a study of graft-versus-host responses after intestinal transplantation. About the study: Recipients underwent multivisceral, liver-intestinal, or isolated intestinal transplants. The recipients all started with anti-thymocyte globulin induction and then took tacrolimus and steroids for roughly 3 years.

The data were produced by immunoSEQ multiplex PCR, yet TCRdb's version contains in-frame clones alone and is incomplete. This sample yields around 96,000 clones, of which approximately 90% are seen a single time; approximately 16% belongs to the top ten. Overall study results and limits: Early post-transplant falls in HvG clones accompanied the peak levels of circulating GvH clones.

CDR3 size: 14 residues. V lost 6 bases and J lost 0, with 12 bases in between. CDR1 and CDR2 (germline): SQVTM, ANQGSEA. Note on this clone: The target antigen is unknown.

The chain uses TRBV29-1 and TRBJ2-1; the D is unclear. The sequenced sample was PBMCs, obtained approximately 470 days after intestinal transplant. This TCR was recovered from a human patient who received an intestinal transplant, so some T cells may come from the graft donor. The CDR3 DNA reads TGCAGCGTCCCCGGCGGAAGCTCCTACAATGAGCAGTTCTTC. Protein: CSVPGGSSYNEQFF.